This T cell receptor (beta chain) was captured in a study of T cells in Graves' hyperthyroidism and ophthalmopathy. Ophthalmopathy cases scored 3 or more on the Clinical Activity Score and 4 or more on NOSPECS grade, with duration below 3 months. Diagnoses rested on clinical symptoms, serum thyroxine and TRAb, thyroid ultrasound and orbital computed tomography. RNA transcripts provided the source from which TCR beta CDR3 regions were amplified. The HTBI primer set drove a first-round RT-PCR of the TCR CDR3. TCRdb ran MiXCR on the multiplex PCR reads and lists one entry per CDR3 protein. This table holds about 260,000 distinct CDR3 sequences, about 20% found once. The germline V gene has CDR1 MNHNY and CDR2 SVGAGI (reference sequence). The ends were cut back, 2 bases at V and 0 bases at J, with 8 bases in the middle. The CDR3 is made up of 14 amino acids.

The V gene is TRBV6-6, the J gene TRBJ2-7, with D uncertain. The clonotype originates from a man aged 25-45 years with Graves' ophthalmopathy. The material sequenced was blood. The CDR3: CASSYRDPSYEQYF. The CDR3, as DNA: TGTGCCAGCAGTTACAGGGATCCCTCCTACGAGCAGTACTTC.